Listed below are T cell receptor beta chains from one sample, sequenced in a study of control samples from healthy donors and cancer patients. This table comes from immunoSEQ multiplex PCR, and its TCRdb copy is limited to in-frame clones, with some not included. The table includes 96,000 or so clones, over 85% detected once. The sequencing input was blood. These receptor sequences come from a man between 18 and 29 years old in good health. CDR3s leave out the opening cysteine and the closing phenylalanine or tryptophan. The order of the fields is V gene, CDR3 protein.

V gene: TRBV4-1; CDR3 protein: ASSPDRGENSPLH
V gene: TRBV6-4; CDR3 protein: ASSDRRGGDTEAF
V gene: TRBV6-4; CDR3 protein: ASSALQGVENQPKVTQY
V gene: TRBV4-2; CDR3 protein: ASSQGATDYGYT
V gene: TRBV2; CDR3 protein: ASSRTGPGYGYT
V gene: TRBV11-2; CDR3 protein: ASSLSPDANYGYT
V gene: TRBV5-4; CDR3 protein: ASSLVMQDYGYT
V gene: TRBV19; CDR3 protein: ASTVKGAPNTEAF
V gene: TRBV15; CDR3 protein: ATSRRQGAAGELF
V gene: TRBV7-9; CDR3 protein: ASSLTSSEQY
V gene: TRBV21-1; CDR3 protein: ASRRPGQGSFLTEKLF
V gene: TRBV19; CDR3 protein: ASSIADSNTEAF
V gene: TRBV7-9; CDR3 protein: ASRDRTNTEAF
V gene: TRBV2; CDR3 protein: ASSWEETQY
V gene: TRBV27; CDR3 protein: ASSSRAGYIYEQY
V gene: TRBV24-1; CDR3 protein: ATSDDGPTQY
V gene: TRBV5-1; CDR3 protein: ASSLGGTEQY
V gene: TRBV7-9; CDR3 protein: ASSLDSGNIAF
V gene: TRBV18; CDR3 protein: ASSKDPWLDGYT
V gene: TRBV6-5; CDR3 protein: ASSQSYSNQPQH
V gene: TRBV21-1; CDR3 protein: ASPGTAPLSLH
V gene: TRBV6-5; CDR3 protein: ASSYSSSGTEAF
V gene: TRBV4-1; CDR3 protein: ASSNTGGGNNQPQH
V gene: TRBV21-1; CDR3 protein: ASSKWTEPSGANVLT
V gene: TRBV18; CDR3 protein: ASSPRQGFYEQY
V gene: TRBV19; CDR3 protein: ASLTGPYSNQPQH
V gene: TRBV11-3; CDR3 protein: ASSLDAGDGTQY
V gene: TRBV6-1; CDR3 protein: ASRMTGGYSPLH
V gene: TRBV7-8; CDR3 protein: ASSLGAGGYTEAF
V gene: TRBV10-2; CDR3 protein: ASSAFGAGSRYGYT
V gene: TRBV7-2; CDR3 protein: ASSLSPDVGYGYT
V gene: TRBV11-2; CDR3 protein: ASSSLAVIFSGANVLT
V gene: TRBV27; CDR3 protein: ASSLREGGRDGYT
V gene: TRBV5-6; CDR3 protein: ASSLALGTSGRKTDTQY
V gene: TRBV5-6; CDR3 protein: ASSLIAGTVNYGYT
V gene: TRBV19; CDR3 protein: ASRGGGSYGYT
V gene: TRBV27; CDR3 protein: ASLRGVNTEAF
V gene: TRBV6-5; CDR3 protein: ASRLGGRNTEAF
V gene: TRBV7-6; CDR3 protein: ASSPTSGRAHGELF
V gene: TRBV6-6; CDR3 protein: ASSLEQYSGRLLAGDGVGEQY
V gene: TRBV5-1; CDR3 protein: ASSLGHTGVETQY
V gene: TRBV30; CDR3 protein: AWSRRPHTEAF
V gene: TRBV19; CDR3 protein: ASSIGSTGGNTEAF
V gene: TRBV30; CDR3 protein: AWSIRGGAKNIQY
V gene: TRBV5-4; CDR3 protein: ASSSGGRLA
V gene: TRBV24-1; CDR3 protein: ATSEGDSNQPQH
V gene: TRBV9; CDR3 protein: ASSVGLAGGQPQH
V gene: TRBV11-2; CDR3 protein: ASSSIAHYNEQF
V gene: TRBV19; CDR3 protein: ASSINGGFGQPQH
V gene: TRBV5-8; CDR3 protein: ASSPGTVANYGYT
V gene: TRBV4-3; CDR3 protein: ASSTQGELF
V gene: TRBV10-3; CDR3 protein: AISEPRTASNSPLH
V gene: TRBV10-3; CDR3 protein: AISEAGQPKNYGYT